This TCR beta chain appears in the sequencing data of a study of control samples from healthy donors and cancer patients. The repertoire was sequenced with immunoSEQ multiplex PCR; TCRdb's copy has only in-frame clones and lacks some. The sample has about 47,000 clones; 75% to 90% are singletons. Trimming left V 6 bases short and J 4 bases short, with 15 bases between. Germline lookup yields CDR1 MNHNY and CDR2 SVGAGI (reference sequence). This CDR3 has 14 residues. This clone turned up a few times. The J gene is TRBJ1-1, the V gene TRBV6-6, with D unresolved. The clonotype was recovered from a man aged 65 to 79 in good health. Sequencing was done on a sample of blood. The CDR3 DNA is TGTGCCAGCAGATACCAGTCCCAGGCCACTGAAGCTTTCTTT. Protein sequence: CASRYQSQATEAFF.